This T cell receptor (beta chain) was recorded in a study of OX40 agonist ivuxolimab in advanced cancers. Across the study: Males comprised around 80% of the group, whose mean age was about 62 years (range roughly 23 to 90).

V was trimmed by 4 bases and J by 5 bases, leaving 6 bases between them. Per germline, CDR1 SGHDT and CDR2 YYEEEE. There are 12 residues in the CDR3. The method was immunoSEQ multiplex PCR; TCRdb's version includes in-frame clones alone and lacks a portion of them. The table includes fewer than 85,000 clones, under 85% detected once. The TCR was taken from an adult with an advanced solid tumor such as melanoma, head and neck, liver or kidney cancer. The J gene is TRBJ2-2, the V gene TRBV5-6; no firm D call. This material consisted of CD4+ or CD8+ T cells sorted from blood, taken in a trial of the OX40 agonist ivuxolimab. In DNA form, the CDR3 reads TGTGCCAGCAGCCCTGGGACCGGGGAGCTGTTTTTT. This codes for CASSPGTGELFF.